This TCR beta chain was captured by sequencing in a study of human T cells and chemical hapten exposure. About the research overall: Alopecia areata, totalis or universalis affected patients who were mostly female.

Comments on this clonotype: Its antigen is not identified.

The time point here: patch test 1, 2 weeks after DPC sensitization. Treatment indicated: therapeutic diphenylcyclopropenone sensitization with weekly scalp DPC. TCRdb redid the calling of the RACE reads with MiXCR, one entry per CDR3 protein. The table shows 180,000 or so distinct CDR3 sequences, with 20% to 25% occurring only once. Points from the study as a whole: Patch test score showed a positive correlation with PT1 expanded TCR counts.

The CDR3 is made up of 15 amino acids. The J segment lost 6 bases and the V segment lost 8 bases, leaving 12 bases of the junction unmatched. Germline V gene sequence: CDR1 ENHRY, CDR2 SYGVKD. The TCR sequence derives from a woman aged 50 to 60 with alopecia areata. Some clones in this sample may be carry-over from other donors' samples. This material consisted of whole blood, taken in connection with sensitization to the hapten diphenylcyclopropenone (DPC). The chain is built from TRBV10-3 and TRBJ2-7, with TRBD2 identical over 11 bases. The CDR3 loop reads CAISLRLAGSGEQYF. The DNA of the CDR3 is TGTGCCATCTCTCTCAGACTAGCGGGAAGTGGCGAGCAGTACTTC.